This T cell receptor beta chain emerged from a study of identifying expanded T cells in peripheral blood. Study observations and caveats: Clone count variance between two-week samples rose with total template count. Differentially abundant clones: 0.95 to 1.5 between replicates, about 16 at around 14 days, less than 20 at four.

Details on this clone: Its antigen remains unidentified.

This CDR3 has 14 amino acids. The germline V gene has CDR1 GTSNPN and CDR2 SVGIG (reference sequence). With 3 bases removed from V and 4 bases from J, the gap between germline ends came to 13 bases. Assay: immunoSEQ multiplex PCR; the TCRdb copy retains only in-frame clones and omits some. The sample carries about 80,000 clones, roughly 89% recorded once. Collection occurred without any documented infections or immune events in donors. The receptor comes from a person aged 18 to 69 in good health. The sequencing sample was made of blood. The chain recombines TRBV30 with TRBJ2-1, with D unclear. The CDR3 DNA reads TGTGCCTGGAGCCTCCGGTCGTCATACAATGAGCAGTTCTTC. Its protein is CAWSLRSSYNEQFF.